This T cell receptor (beta chain) originates from a study of blood T cell repertoires in COVID-19. Study as a whole: Acute and convalescent COVID-19 specimens originated in the United States, Italy and Spain. Sources were T cells, B-cell-depleted T cells, or PBMCs; the material itself was cDNA or gDNA.

Seattle-derived patients entered the study during active infection and were followed longitudinally. Generated by immunoSEQ multiplex PCR, the TCRdb table keeps only in-frame clones and is missing some. The sample consists of over 120,000 clones, more than 75% of them appearing once. Germline trimming cut 0 bases from V and 2 bases from J; bases unmatched to any gene: 5. Germline V gene data show CDR1 as SGHKS and CDR2 as YYEKEE (reference sequence). The CDR3 length is 16 residues. The V and J genes are TRBV5-5 and TRBJ1-3; TRBD1 agrees at 7 bases. This receptor was identified in a woman aged 70-85 years with COVID-19, enrolled during active disease. The sequenced sample consisted of peripheral blood. DNA of the CDR3: TGTGCCAGCAGCTTGGCGGGACAGCTAACTGGAAACACCATATATTTT. Translating gives CASSLAGQLTGNTIYF. Filled out from reference TRBV5-5 and TRBJ1-3, the complete variable domain reads DAGVTQSPTHLIKTRGQQVTLRCSPISGHKSVSWYQQVLGQGPQFIFQYYEKEERGRGNFPDRFSARQFPNYSSELNVNALLLGDSALYLCASSLAGQLTGNTIYFGEGSWLTVV.